This T cell receptor (beta chain) was profiled in a study of T cell changes during pregnancy in multiple sclerosis. Notes on this clone: The germline gene is not matched at one end of the junction; a read error may be the cause.

Sequencing was performed with immunoSEQ multiplex PCR; in TCRdb, only in-frame clones are kept and a portion is missing. This sample carries around 96,000 clones, about 94% of them seen once, and the ten largest clones take roughly 2.2%. This specimen was peripheral blood, taken in the third trimester of pregnancy. The clonotype originates from a female donor with multiple sclerosis, enrolled in a pregnancy study.

CDR3 amino acids: CASRLGQANYEQYF. CDR3 sequence (DNA): TGCGCCAGCAGATTGGGACAGGCTAATTACGAGCAGTACTTC. The chain combines TRBV5-1 with TRBJ2-5, with 8 positions matching TRBD1. With the DNA end fitting TRBJ2-7 better, the J assignment may be wrong. The CDR3 loop spans 14 amino acids. The germline V gene encodes CDR1 SGHRS and CDR2 YFSETQ.